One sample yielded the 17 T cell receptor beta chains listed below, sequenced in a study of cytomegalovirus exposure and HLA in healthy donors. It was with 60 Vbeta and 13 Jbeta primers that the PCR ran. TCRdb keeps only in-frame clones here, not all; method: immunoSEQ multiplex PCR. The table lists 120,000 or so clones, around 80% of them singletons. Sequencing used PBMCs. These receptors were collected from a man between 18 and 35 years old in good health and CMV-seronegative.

Here the CDR3 reads CASTSQGGLEAFF. DNA of the CDR3: TGTGCCAGCACCTCACAAGGGGGCCTCGAAGCTTTCTTT. V is TRBV6-1 and J is TRBJ1-1, with TRBD1 identical over 7 bases. This CDR3 spans 13 amino acids. The V gene's germline CDR1 is MNHNS and CDR2 SASEGT. V gave up 7 bases and J gave up 8 bases; unmatched junction bases: 10.

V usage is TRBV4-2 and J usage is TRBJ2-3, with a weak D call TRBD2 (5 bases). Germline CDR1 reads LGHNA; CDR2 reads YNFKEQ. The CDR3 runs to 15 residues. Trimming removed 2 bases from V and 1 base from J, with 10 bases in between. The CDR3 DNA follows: TGTGCCAGCAGCCAACAAGCGGCACGCACAGATACGCAGTATTTT. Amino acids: CASSQQAARTDTQYF.

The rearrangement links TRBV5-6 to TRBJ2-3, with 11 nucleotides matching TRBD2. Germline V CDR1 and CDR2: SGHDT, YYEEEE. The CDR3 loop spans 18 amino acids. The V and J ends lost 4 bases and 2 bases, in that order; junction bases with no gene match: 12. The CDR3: CASSPTRLAGRITDTQYF. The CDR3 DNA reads TGTGCCAGCAGCCCCACTAGACTAGCGGGAAGGATCACAGATACGCAGTATTTT.

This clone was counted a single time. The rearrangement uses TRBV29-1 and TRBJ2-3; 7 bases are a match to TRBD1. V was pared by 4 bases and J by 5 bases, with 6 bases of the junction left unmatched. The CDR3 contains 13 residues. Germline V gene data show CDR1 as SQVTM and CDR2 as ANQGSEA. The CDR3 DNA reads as TGCAGCGTTGTAGGGGGCGCGGGAGATACGCAGTATTTT. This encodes CSVVGGAGDTQYF.

CDR3 protein: CASSQDPDYPGGETQYF. DNA of the CDR3: TGCGCCAGCAGCCAAGACCCAGACTACCCCGGAGGAGAGACCCAGTACTTC. The chain has TRBV4-3 and TRBJ2-5, with D possibly TRBD2 on 5 matching bases. Germline CDR1 is LGHNA and CDR2 is YSLEER. The CDR3 spans 17 residues. V lost 0 bases and J 4 bases, leaving 18 bases between the germline ends.

Here the CDR3 reads CASSLSGNWYQETQYF. CDR3 sequence (DNA): TGTGCCAGCAGCCTTTCCGGGAATTGGTACCAAGAGACCCAGTACTTC. The V call is TRBV14, the J call TRBJ2-5; weak D call: TRBD2 (5 bases). Germline CDR1 SGHDN, CDR2 FVKESK. With 4 bases removed from V and 0 bases from J, the gap between germline ends came to 15 bases. The CDR3 is 16 amino acids.

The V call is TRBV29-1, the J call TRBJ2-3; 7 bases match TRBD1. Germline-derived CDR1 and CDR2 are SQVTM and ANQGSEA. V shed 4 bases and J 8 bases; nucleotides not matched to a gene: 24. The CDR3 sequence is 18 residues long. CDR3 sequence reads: CSVARSTFDRDPPATQYF. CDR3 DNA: TGCAGCGTTGCCCGATCCACCTTTGACAGGGATCCCCCGGCTACGCAGTATTTT.

The CDR3 coding sequence is TGTGCCAGCATTAAAAGGCCGGGACAGGGGACAGATACGCAGTATTTT. Translating gives CASIKRPGQGTDTQYF. The chain recombines TRBV2 with TRBJ2-3; 10 bases agree with TRBD1. The V segment lost 7 bases and the J segment 3 bases; nucleotides outside the gene matches: 10. The CDR3 is made up of 16 amino acids. Germline V CDR1 and CDR2: SNHLY, FYNNEI.

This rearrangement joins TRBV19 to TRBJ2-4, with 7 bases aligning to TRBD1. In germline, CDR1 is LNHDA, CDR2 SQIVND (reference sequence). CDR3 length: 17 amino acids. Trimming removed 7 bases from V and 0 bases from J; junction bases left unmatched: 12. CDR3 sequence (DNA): TGTGCCAGTATTCACCGGGACAGTGCCTTAGCCAAAAACATTCAGTACTTC. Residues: CASIHRDSALAKNIQYF.

CDR3 in amino acids: CASKRGARTDTQYF. CDR3 in DNA: TGTGCCTCCAAGCGGGGGGCTCGCACAGATACGCAGTATTTT. This sequence joins TRBV30 and TRBJ2-3; 9 bases match TRBD2. This CDR3 is 14 amino acids long. Germline V CDR1 and CDR2: GTSNPN, SVGIG (reference sequence). The V segment lost 7 bases and the J segment 1 base; nucleotides outside the gene matches: 6. The full variable domain, completed using reference TRBV30 and TRBJ2-3, is SQTIHQWPATLVQPVGSPLSLECTVEGTSNPNLYWYRQAAGRGLQLLFYSVGIGQISSEVPQNLSASRPQDRQFILSSKKLLLSDSGFYLCASKRGARTDTQYFGPGTRLTVL.

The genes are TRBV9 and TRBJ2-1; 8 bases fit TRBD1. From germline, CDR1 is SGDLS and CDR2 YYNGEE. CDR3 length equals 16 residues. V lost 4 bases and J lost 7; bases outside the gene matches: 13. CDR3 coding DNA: TGTGCCAGCAGCTTATACACCGGGACAGGAGGGAATGAGCAGTTCTTC. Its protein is CASSLYTGTGGNEQFF.

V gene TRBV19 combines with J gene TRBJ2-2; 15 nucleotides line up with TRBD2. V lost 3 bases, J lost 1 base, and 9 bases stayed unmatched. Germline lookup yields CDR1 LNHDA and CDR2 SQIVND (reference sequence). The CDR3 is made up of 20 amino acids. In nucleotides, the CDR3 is TGTGCCAGTAGTATCTCTCCGGGACTAGCGGGAGGAAGGAACACCGGGGAGCTGTTTTTT. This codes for CASSISPGLAGGRNTGELFF.

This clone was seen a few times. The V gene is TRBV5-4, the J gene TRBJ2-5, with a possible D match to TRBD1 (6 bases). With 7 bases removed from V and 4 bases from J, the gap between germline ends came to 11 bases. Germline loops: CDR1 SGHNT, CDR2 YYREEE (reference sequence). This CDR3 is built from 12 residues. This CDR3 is CASGARGETQYF. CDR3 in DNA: TGTGCCAGCGGGGCCAGGGGAGAGACCCAGTACTTC.

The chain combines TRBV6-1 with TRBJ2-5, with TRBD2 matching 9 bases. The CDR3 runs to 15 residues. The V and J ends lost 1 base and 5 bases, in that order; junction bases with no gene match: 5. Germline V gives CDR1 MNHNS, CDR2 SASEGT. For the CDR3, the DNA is TGTGCCAGCAGTGAAGTAAATAGCGGGAGTGAGACCCAGTACTTC. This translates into CASSEVNSGSETQYF.

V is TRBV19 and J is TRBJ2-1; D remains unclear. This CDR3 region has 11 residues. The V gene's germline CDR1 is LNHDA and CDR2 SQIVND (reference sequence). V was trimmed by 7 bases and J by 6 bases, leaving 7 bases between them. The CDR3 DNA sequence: TGTGCCAGTACGTATGTCAATGAGCAGTTCTTC. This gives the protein CASTYVNEQFF.

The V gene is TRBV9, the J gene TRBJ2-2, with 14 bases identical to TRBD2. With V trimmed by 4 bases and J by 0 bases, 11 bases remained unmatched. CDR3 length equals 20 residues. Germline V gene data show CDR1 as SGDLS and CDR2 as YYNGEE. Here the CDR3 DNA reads TGTGCCAGCAGCCCCTTTGGACTAGCGGGAGGCCCACCGAACACCGGGGAGCTGTTTTTT. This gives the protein CASSPFGLAGGPPNTGELFF.

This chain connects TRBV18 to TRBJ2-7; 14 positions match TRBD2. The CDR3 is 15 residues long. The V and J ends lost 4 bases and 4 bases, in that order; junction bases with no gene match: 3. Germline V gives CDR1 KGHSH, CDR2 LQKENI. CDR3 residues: CASSLGTSGSYEQYF. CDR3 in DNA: TGTGCCAGCTCACTGGGGACTAGCGGGAGTTACGAGCAGTACTTC.